A single T cell receptor (beta chain) is shown here with its context. Per the original methods: Reference gene primer amplification gave estimated nucleated cell counts. TCRdb's table, derived via immunoSEQ multiplex PCR, lists solely in-frame clones and lacks some. V, J and clone size derive from that table, while D and trimming were established from the DNA sequence. Among about 200,000 clones listed, over 70% were seen once. These data come from a study of blood T cell repertoires in COVID-19. Study-level information: Samples of COVID-19 (acute and convalescent) were obtained from the United States, Italy and Spain. Sample material is recorded as cDNA or gDNA derived from T cells, B-cell-depleted T cells, or PBMCs.

CDR1 is LNHDA and CDR2 is SQIVND in the germline V gene (reference sequence). With 4 bases clipped from V and 1 base from J, the junction kept 0 bases outside the gene matches. The CDR3 runs 14 residues. This chain connects TRBV19 to TRBJ2-3; 9 bases match TRBD1. Material: peripheral blood. The receptor's source is a woman of 80 years or more with acute or convalescent COVID-19. This CDR3 is CASSRDRGTDTQYF. The CDR3, as DNA: TGTGCCAGTAGTAGGGACAGGGGCACAGATACGCAGTATTTT.